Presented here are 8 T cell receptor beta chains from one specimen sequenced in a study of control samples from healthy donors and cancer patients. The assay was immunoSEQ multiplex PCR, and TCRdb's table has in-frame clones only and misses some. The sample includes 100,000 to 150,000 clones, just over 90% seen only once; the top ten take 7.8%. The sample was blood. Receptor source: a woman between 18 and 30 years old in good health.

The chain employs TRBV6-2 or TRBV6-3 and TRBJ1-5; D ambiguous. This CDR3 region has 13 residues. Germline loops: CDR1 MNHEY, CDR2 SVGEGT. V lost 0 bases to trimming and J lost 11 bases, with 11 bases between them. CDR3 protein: CASSYSRQQAQHF. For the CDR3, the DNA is TGTGCCAGCAGTTACTCGAGGCAGCAAGCCCAGCATTTT.

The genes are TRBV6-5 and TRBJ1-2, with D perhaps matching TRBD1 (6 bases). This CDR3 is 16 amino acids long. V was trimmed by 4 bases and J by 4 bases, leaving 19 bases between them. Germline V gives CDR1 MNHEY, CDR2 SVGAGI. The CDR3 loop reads CASSSLKGDGFYGYTF. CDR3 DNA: TGTGCCAGCAGTTCCTTGAAGGGGGATGGATTCTATGGCTACACCTTC.

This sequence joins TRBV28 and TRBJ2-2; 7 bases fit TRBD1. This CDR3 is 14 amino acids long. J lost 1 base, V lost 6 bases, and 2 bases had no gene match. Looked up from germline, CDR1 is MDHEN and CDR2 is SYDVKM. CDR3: CASRGTENTGELFF. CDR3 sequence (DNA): TGTGCCAGCAGGGGGACAGAGAACACCGGGGAGCTGTTTTTT. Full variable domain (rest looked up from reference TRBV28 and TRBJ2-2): DVKVTQSSRYLVKRTGEKVFLECVQDMDHENMFWYRQDPGLGLRLIYFSYDVKMKEKGDIPEGYSVSREKKERFSLILESASTNQTSMYLCASRGTENTGELFFGEGSRLTVL.

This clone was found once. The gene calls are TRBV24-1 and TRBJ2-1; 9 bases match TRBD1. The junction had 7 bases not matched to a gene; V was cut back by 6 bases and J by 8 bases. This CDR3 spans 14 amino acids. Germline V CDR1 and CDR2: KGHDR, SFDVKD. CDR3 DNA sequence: TGTGCCACCAGTAAGGGACAGGGTCTCCATGAGCAGTTCTTC. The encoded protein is CATSKGQGLHEQFF.

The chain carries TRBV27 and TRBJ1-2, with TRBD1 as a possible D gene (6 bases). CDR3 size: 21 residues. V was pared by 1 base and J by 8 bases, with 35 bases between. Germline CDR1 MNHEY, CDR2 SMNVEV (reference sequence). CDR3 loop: CASSLFATGSDLTMATKGYTF. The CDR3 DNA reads TGTGCCAGCAGTTTATTCGCTACAGGGTCCGATCTAACTATGGCTACTAAGGGCTACACCTTC.

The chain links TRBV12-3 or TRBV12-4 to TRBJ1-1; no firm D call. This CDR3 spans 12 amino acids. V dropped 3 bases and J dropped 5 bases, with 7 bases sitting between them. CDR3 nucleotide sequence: TGTGCCAGCAGTTTTGCGGGGACTGAAGCTTTCTTT. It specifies CASSFAGTEAFF.

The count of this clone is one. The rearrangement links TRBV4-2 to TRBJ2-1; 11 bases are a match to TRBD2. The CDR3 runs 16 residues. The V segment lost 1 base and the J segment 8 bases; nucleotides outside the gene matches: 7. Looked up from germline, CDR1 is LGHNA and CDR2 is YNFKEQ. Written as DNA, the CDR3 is TGTGCCAGCAGCCAAGGGGTACTAGCGGGAGAGGATGAGCAGTTCTTC. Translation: CASSQGVLAGEDEQFF.

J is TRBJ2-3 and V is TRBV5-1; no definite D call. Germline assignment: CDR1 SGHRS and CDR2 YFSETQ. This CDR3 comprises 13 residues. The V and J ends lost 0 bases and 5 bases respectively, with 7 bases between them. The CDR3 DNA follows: TGCGCCAGCAGCTTGGCCCGACTAGATACGCAGTATTTT. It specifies CASSLARLDTQYF.